The 18 T cell receptor beta chains given below trace back to one sample, sequenced in a study of human T cells and chemical hapten exposure. Sample time point: patch test 1, 2 weeks after DPC sensitization. Treatment here: therapeutic diphenylcyclopropenone sensitization with weekly scalp DPC. TCRdb independently ran MiXCR on the RACE reads; one entry per CDR3 protein. This table has about 60,000 distinct CDR3 sequences, 9% to 9.5% appearing once. The sample consisted of whole blood, taken in connection with sensitization to the hapten diphenylcyclopropenone (DPC). The receptors stem from a woman aged 35 to 49 with alopecia areata. Some clones in this sample may be carry-over from other donors' samples.

This clonotype was counted between two and nine times. V and J are TRBV11-3 and TRBJ1-1, with D perhaps matching TRBD1 (6 bases). Looked up from germline, CDR1 is SGHNT and CDR2 is YENEEA. V gave up 2 bases and J gave up 1 base, with 26 bases separating them. The CDR3 is 20 residues long. CDR3 loop: CASSLIGAMARGWGNTEAFF. CDR3 coding DNA: TGTGCCAGCAGCTTAATCGGCGCTATGGCCAGGGGCTGGGGGAACACTGAAGCTTTCTTT.

A few counts support this clonotype. The V and J genes are TRBV15 and TRBJ2-1; 8 bases map to TRBD1. Losses at the gene ends were 3 bases for V and 16 bases for J; bases not matched to a gene: 11. Germline V gene lookup returns CDR1 LNHNV and CDR2 YYDKDF (reference sequence). The CDR3 length is 13 residues. In nucleotides, the CDR3 is TGTGCCACCAGCAGGGGCTCAGGGGGCGCAGGCTTCTTC. Translation gives CATSRGSGGAGFF.

This clonotype was detected ten times or more. The V and J genes are TRBV27 and TRBJ1-6; D ambiguous. CDR3 length: 16 residues. Germline V gene sequence: CDR1 MNHEY, CDR2 SMNVEV (reference sequence). The V gene lost 3 bases and the J gene lost 8 bases, with 17 bases spanning the gap. The CDR3 spells CASSFSRPTGYSPLHF. As DNA, the CDR3 is TGTGCCAGCAGTTTCTCGAGACCAACGGGGTATTCACCCCTCCACTTT.

This clonotype was counted ten times or more. The chain combines TRBV12-3 or TRBV12-4 with TRBJ2-3; a possible D gene is TRBD2 (5 bases). CDR3 length: 14 amino acids. Trimming pared 4 bases from V and 6 bases from J, leaving 14 bases between. CDR3: CASSSPRGGDTQYF. The CDR3 DNA sequence: TGTGCCAGCAGTTCCCCGCGCGGCGGGGATACGCAGTATTTT.

This clonotype was seen only a few times. The chain recombines TRBV20-1 with TRBJ1-1; D remains unclear. This CDR3 is built from 13 residues. Trimming shortened V by 2 bases and J by 2 bases, and 9 bases separated the two germline ends. Germline CDR1 reads DFQATT; CDR2 reads SNEGSKA (reference sequence). The CDR3 sequence is CSARTQPNTEAFF. For the CDR3, the DNA is TGCAGTGCTAGAACACAGCCTAACACTGAAGCTTTCTTT.

This clonotype was detected ten times or more. The gene calls are TRBV7-2 and TRBJ2-1; 10 nucleotides line up with TRBD2. This CDR3 region has 16 residues. Unmatched junction bases numbered 6, after V lost 4 bases and J lost 3 bases. Per germline, CDR1 SGHTA and CDR2 FQGNSA. This chain's CDR3 is CASSWTGTSDYNEQFF. The CDR3 DNA reads TGTGCCAGCAGCTGGACCGGGACTAGCGACTACAATGAGCAGTTCTTC.

This clonotype was detected ten times or more. This rearrangement joins TRBV12-3 or TRBV12-4 to TRBJ2-7; 8 bases align to TRBD1. J was trimmed by 4 bases and V by 6 bases; bases with no gene match: 8. The CDR3 runs 14 residues. The CDR3 DNA sequence: TGTGCCAGCAGCAACGACAGGGGCCGGTACGAGCAGTACTTC. Protein sequence: CASSNDRGRYEQYF.

This clonotype was seen repeatedly, ten times or more. The rearrangement links TRBV4-3 to TRBJ2-1; no clear D. The CDR3 totals 13 residues. Germline CDR1 is LGHNA and CDR2 is YSLEER. V lost 1 base, J lost 8 bases, and 9 bases lay in between. Written as DNA, the CDR3 is TGCGCCAGCAGCCAAGGCCCCGGCCATGAGCAGTTCTTC. It is translated as CASSQGPGHEQFF.

This clonotype was seen more than once but under ten times. The chain links TRBV9 to TRBJ2-2; tentative D call: TRBD1 (6 bases). Germline CDR1 is SGDLS and CDR2 is YYNGEE. The CDR3 spans 16 residues. Trimming removed 0 bases from V and 4 bases from J, with 13 bases in between. The CDR3 DNA follows: TGTGCCAGCAGCGTAGTCCAGGGGCGGACCACCGGGGAGCTGTTTTTT. Translation: CASSVVQGRTTGELFF.

This clonotype was seen ten or more times. The V and J genes are TRBV6-5 and TRBJ2-7, with D hard to call. This CDR3 spans 14 amino acids. Germline CDR1 reads MNHEY; CDR2 reads SVGAGI. V lost 6 bases to trimming and J lost 1 base, with 13 bases between them. As DNA, the CDR3 is TGTGCCAGCAGAAATTCCCGGACGTCCTACGAGCAGTACTTC. It codes for CASRNSRTSYEQYF.

This clonotype was recorded at least ten times. The rearrangement links TRBV18 to TRBJ2-7, with D unresolved. V dropped 6 bases and J dropped 2 bases, with 11 bases sitting between them. Germline V gives CDR1 KGHSH, CDR2 LQKENI. CDR3 length: 13 residues. The CDR3 loop reads CASSPTRAYEQYF. As DNA, the CDR3 is TGTGCCAGCTCCCCAACCCGGGCCTACGAGCAGTACTTC.

There are many counts of this clonotype. The chain joins TRBV19 to TRBJ2-1; D gene uncertain. Germline-derived CDR1 and CDR2 are LNHDA and SQIVND (reference sequence). The V end lost 8 bases, the J end lost 0 bases, and 11 bases lay between the germline ends. This CDR3 has 14 residues. This CDR3 is CASSDNLSYNEQFF. In DNA form, the CDR3 reads TGTGCCAGTTCCGACAATCTCTCCTACAATGAGCAGTTCTTC.

This clonotype was detected ten times or more. J is TRBJ1-1 and V is TRBV5-1, with a possible D match to TRBD1 (5 bases). V lost 2 bases, J lost 1 base, and 9 bases lay in between. Per the germline V gene, CDR1 is SGHRS and CDR2 is YFSETQ. The CDR3 is 14 amino acids. CDR3 in DNA: TGCGCCAGCAGCTTCCGACAGAGGAACACTGAAGCTTTCTTT. It translates to CASSFRQRNTEAFF.

This clonotype occurred many times. This rearrangement joins TRBV20-1 to TRBJ1-5, with TRBD1 as a possible D gene (6 bases). Germline CDR1 reads DFQATT; CDR2 reads SNEGSKA (reference sequence). The CDR3 is 14 residues long. V was clipped by 1 base and J by 2 bases, with 9 bases between them. The CDR3 protein is CSARVGGGNQPQHF. The CDR3 DNA is TGCAGTGCTAGAGTCGGGGGCGGCAATCAGCCCCAGCATTTT.

This clonotype was counted at least ten times. V gene TRBV4-2 combines with J gene TRBJ1-3; D is possibly TRBD1 (6 bases). Trimming stripped 4 bases from V and 2 bases from J, with 15 bases between. The CDR3 runs 16 residues. The germline CDR1 and CDR2 sequences are LGHNA and YNFKEQ. The DNA for the CDR3 is TGTGCCAGCAGCCGAGATACAGGGTTAGCTGGAAACACCATATATTTT. It yields the protein CASSRDTGLAGNTIYF.

This clonotype came up many times. The chain has TRBV6-2 or TRBV6-3 and TRBJ1-6, with 10 bases fitting TRBD1. This CDR3 has 15 residues. Germline lookup yields CDR1 MNHEY and CDR2 SVGEGT. Trimming at V came to 5 bases and at J to 10 bases, leaving 8 bases not matched to a gene. The CDR3 protein is CASSGRQGAQSPLHF. The DNA for the CDR3 is TGTGCCAGCAGTGGAAGACAGGGGGCCCAATCACCCCTCCACTTT.

This clonotype was seen a few times. The chain employs TRBV10-1 and TRBJ1-6; D possibly corresponds to TRBD1 (5 bases). This CDR3 contains 15 residues. Trimming removed 11 bases from V and 6 bases from J, with 20 bases in between. Germline CDR1 WNHNN, CDR2 SYGVQD (reference sequence). The CDR3 sequence is CAGAADISFNSPLHF. In DNA, the CDR3 is TGCGCCGGAGCCGCGGACATCAGCTTTAATTCACCCCTCCACTTT.

This chain uses TRBV12-2 with TRBJ1-1; TRBD1 is the table's D call and was not checked against the DNA. TRBV12-2 is listed as a pseudogene. The CDR3 is made up of 19 amino acids. CDR3 DNA: TGTGCAAGTCGCTTAGCGCTCGGGACAGATAAAAACTCGAACACTGAAGCTTTCTTT. Translation gives CASRLALGTDKNSNTEAFF.